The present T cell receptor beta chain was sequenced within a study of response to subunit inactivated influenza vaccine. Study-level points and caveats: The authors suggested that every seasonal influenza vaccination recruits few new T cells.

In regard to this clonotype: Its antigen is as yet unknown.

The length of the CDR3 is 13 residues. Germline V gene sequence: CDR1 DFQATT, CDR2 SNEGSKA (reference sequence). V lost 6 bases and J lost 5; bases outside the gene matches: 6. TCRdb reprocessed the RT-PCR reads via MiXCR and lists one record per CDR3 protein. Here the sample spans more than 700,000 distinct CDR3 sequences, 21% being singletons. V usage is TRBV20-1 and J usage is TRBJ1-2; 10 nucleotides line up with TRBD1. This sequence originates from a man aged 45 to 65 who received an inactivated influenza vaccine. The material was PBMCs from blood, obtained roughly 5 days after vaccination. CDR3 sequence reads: CSAPTGGDYGYTF. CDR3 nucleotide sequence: TGCAGTGCCCCGACAGGGGGCGATTATGGCTACACCTTC.